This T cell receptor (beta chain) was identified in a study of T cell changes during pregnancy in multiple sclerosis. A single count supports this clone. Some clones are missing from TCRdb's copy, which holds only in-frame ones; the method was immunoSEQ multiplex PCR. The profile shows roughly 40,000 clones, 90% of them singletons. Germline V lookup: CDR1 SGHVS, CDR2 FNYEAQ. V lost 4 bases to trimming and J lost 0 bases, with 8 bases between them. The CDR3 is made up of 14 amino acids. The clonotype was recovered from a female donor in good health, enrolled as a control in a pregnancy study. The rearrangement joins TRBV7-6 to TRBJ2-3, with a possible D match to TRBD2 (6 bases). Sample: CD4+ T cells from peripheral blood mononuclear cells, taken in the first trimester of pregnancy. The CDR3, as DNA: TGTGCCAGCAGCTACGCGGGGAGCACAGATACGCAGTATTTT. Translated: CASSYAGSTDTQYF.